The sequence of this TCR beta chain was determined in a study of T cell responses to AZD1222 COVID-19 vaccine. This table comes from immunoSEQ multiplex PCR, and its TCRdb copy is limited to in-frame clones, with some not included. This table holds tens of thousands of clones, roughly 90% found once. Trimming cost V 3 bases and J 5 bases; bases outside gene matches: 10. This CDR3 has 15 amino acids. The germline V gene encodes CDR1 MNHEY and CDR2 SVGEGT. The sample here was peripheral blood, taken on day 0 of AZD1222 vaccination. This receptor was obtained from an adult in good health. V usage is TRBV6-2 or TRBV6-3 and J usage is TRBJ2-7; 7 bases line up with TRBD1. The CDR3 reads CASSYRGTDTNEQYF. The CDR3 DNA reads as TGTGCCAGCAGTTATCGAGGGACAGATACTAACGAGCAGTACTTC.